A selection of T cell receptor beta chains follows, all from one sample in a study of blood T cell repertoires in COVID-19. Data came from immunoSEQ multiplex PCR; TCRdb stores just in-frame clones and leaves some out. Of roughly 160,000 clones detected, roughly 85% appear once; the ten largest clones hold about 10%. The sequencing input was peripheral blood. The source of these receptors is a woman older than 75 with active or convalescent COVID-19. CDR3s include the opening cysteine and the closing phenylalanine or tryptophan. A D gene is named only where the DNA matches it firmly. Size values are once, few and many counts, or a class for expanded clones, and some rows have none.

length	size	D	J	V	DNA	CDR3
18	-	-	TRBJ2-1	TRBV21-1	TGTGCCAGCAGGAGGGGGACTAGCGGAATTGATTTCTACAATGAGCAGTTCTTC	CASRRGTSGIDFYNEQFF
15	-	TRBD2	TRBJ2-7	TRBV7-3	TGTGCCAGCAGCTTAGGGCTAGCGGGAGAGTACGAGCAGTACTTC	CASSLGLAGEYEQYF
16	-	-	TRBJ1-4	TRBV10-3	TGTGCCATCAGTGATACAGGAATTGCAACTAATGAAAAACTGTTTTTT	CAISDTGIATNEKLFF
14	-	TRBD1	TRBJ1-1	TRBV4-1	TGCGCCAGCAGCCAGCCCACCTCGGGACAGGCCCTAGGGTGG	CASSQPTSGQALGW
14	few	TRBD1	TRBJ1-1	TRBV5-1	TGCGCCAGCAGCTCCGGGACAGACAACACTGAAGCTTTCTTT	CASSSGTDNTEAFF
14	-	-	TRBJ1-3	TRBV11-2	TGTGCCAGCAGCTTTGTGAGCTCTGGAAACACCATATATTTT	CASSFVSSGNTIYF
12	-	-	TRBJ1-2	TRBV30	TGTGCCTGGAGTGTACAGGCGCCAGGCTACACCTTC	CAWSVQAPGYTF
15	-	TRBD1	TRBJ2-5	TRBV28	TGTGCCAGCAGTTTGCCAGGGGGCGTACGAGAGACCCAGTACTTC	CASSLPGGVRETQYF
14	-	-	TRBJ2-1	TRBV6-5	TGTGCCAGCGTGAGCGAGGTGGTTTACAATGAGCAGTTCTTC	CASVSEVVYNEQFF
15	-	TRBD2	TRBJ2-1	TRBV7-2	TGTGCCAGCAGCCCCCGGGGACTAGACTACAATGAGCAGTTCTTC	CASSPRGLDYNEQFF
15	-	-	TRBJ2-1	TRBV6-5	TGTGCCAGCACCTCCGCGCCCAACCCTTACAATGAGCAGTTCTTC	CASTSAPNPYNEQFF
14	-	-	TRBJ1-2	TRBV7-3	TGTGCCAGCAGCCCCTTCGCCGGTAACTATGGCTACACCTTC	CASSPFAGNYGYTF
12	-	-	TRBJ1-2	TRBV7-3	TGTGCCAGCAGCGCGACAGGTGATGCCTACACCTTC	CASSATGDAYTF
19	-	TRBD1	TRBJ1-6	TRBV9	TGTGCCAGCAGCTACGGAAGGGGGGGACAGGACGGGCGTGGGGCACCCCTCCACTTT	CASSYGRGGQDGRGAPLHF
21	-	TRBD2	TRBJ2-1	TRBV7-3	TGTGCCAGCAGCTTAACCCCCCCCGGGACTAGCGGGAAGAGCTCCTACAATGAGCAGTTCTTC	CASSLTPPGTSGKSSYNEQFF